This TCR beta chain was retrieved from a study of T-cell memory formation after mild COVID-19. Study details: Across donors, TCR clusters were largely donor specific. Study-wide points: CD4/CD8 balance held among clones contracting day 15 to 85, and later expanders leaned CD4+. Contracting CD8+ clones were enriched in EMRA, CD4+ mainly in CM and EM.

Concerning this clonotype: The antigen remains undetermined.

From the 5' RACE reads, TCRdb called clonotypes with MiXCR, one entry per CDR3 protein. The sample records some 65,000 distinct CDR3 sequences, roughly 17% being singletons. The V gene's germline CDR1 is SGHKS and CDR2 YYEKEE (reference sequence). The V segment lost 5 bases and the J segment 2 bases; nucleotides outside the gene matches: 8. The CDR3 has 16 residues. The chain employs TRBV5-5 and TRBJ2-3; 10 nucleotides line up with TRBD2. The receptor's source is an adult woman who had mild COVID-19 (a few samples of this study predate the infection). Cell type and time point are not known. The specimen sequenced was PBMCs or a T cell subset sorted from them (not recorded which). In DNA, the CDR3 is TGTGCCAGCAGTTCGGGACTAGCGCCTTTCACAGATACGCAGTATTTT. Translation gives CASSSGLAPFTDTQYF.